These T cell receptor beta chains were read from a single sample in a study of cytomegalovirus exposure and HLA in healthy donors. Libraries were prepared by immunoSEQ multiplex PCR; TCRdb keeps only in-frame clonotypes and omits some of them. The table lists 150,000 to 200,000 clones, 60% to 80% of them singletons. Source material: PBMCs. These receptors originate from a man between 40 and 49 years old in good health and CMV-seropositive. CDR3s include the opening cysteine and the closing phenylalanine or tryptophan. A D gene is named only where the DNA matches it firmly. The size field is filled for only some rows; it gives once, few, many or a size class.

TRBD1 | NA | TRBJ1-3 | TRBV11-2 | TGTGCCAGCAGCTCATACAGGGGACGCGGAAACACCATATATTTT | CASSSYRGRGNTIYF
NA | NA | TRBJ1-3 | TRBV5-1 | TGCGCCAGCAGCCGACGGGGTCGCTCTGGAAACACCATATATTTT | CASSRRGRSGNTIYF
NA | NA | TRBJ2-6 | TRBV5-1 | TGCGCCAGCAGCCTGACAGTCTCTGGGGCCAACGTCCTGACTTTC | CASSLTVSGANVLTF
NA | NA | TRBJ2-2 | TRBV12-5 | TGTGCTAGTGGTTTGGCGTCCACCGGGGAGCTGTTTTTT | CASGLASTGELFF
TRBD2 | NA | TRBJ2-3 | TRBV5-1 | TGCGCCAGCAGCTTGGGGGCGGGAGGACCCACAGATACGCAGTATTTT | CASSLGAGGPTDTQYF
TRBD1 | NA | TRBJ2-1 | TRBV7-9 | TGTGCCAGCAGGGGGGGACAGGGCCCCTACAATGAGCAGTTCTTC | CASRGGQGPYNEQFF
TRBD2 | few | TRBJ2-5 | TRBV18 | TGTGCCAGCTCACCCCTTGGCGGGAGGATCGAGACCCAGTACTTC | CASSPLGGRIETQYF
TRBD1 | NA | TRBJ2-3 | TRBV4-1 | TGCGCCAGCAGCCTAAGACAGGGGTTTCCAGATACGCAGTATTTT | CASSLRQGFPDTQYF
NA | once | TRBJ2-6 | TRBV5-1 | TGCGCCAGCAGCTTGGCGTCCCAGGGTTCTGGGGCCAACGTCCTGACTTTC | CASSLASQGSGANVLTF
TRBD2 | NA | TRBJ2-5 | TRBV7-7 | TGTGCCAGCAGCTTAGGAACTAGCGTCACGGAGACCCAGTACTTC | CASSLGTSVTETQYF
NA | NA | TRBJ1-2 | TRBV6-1 | TGTGCCAGCAGTGAGGCTCCTGCCAAGGCAGGGAACTATGGCTACACCTTC | CASSEAPAKAGNYGYTF